The rows below give T cell receptor beta chains drawn from one sample of a study of OX40 agonist ivuxolimab in advanced cancers. Measured with immunoSEQ multiplex PCR; TCRdb has only the in-frame clones, and not every one. The table shows fewer than 70,000 clones, with approximately 90% occurring only once. The material was CD4+ or CD8+ T cells sorted from blood, obtained in a trial of the OX40 agonist ivuxolimab. The receptors stem from an adult with an advanced solid tumor such as melanoma, head and neck, liver or kidney cancer. Both conserved end residues are part of each CDR3. Each record gives: V gene, J gene, D gene, clone size, CDR3 DNA, CDR3 protein. A D gene is named only where the DNA matches it firmly. A clone size is listed for some rows: how often the clone was seen (once, few, many), or a class if it is expanded.

TRBV7-9	TRBJ1-4	.	.	TGTGCCAGCAGCCCGAGCCTGGCAGGGAGGGAAAAACTGTTTTTT	CASSPSLAGREKLFF
TRBV6-5	TRBJ1-5	.	.	TGTGCCAGCAGTTACTCCTTGACAGTCAATCAGCCCCAGCATTTT	CASSYSLTVNQPQHF
TRBV18	TRBJ1-5	.	.	TGTGCCAGCTCACCGGGGGGGAACGATAGCAATCAGCCCCAGCATTTT	CASSPGGNDSNQPQHF
TRBV18	TRBJ2-4	TRBD1	.	TGTGCCAGCTCCCCGGCGGGACAGGGGTTCAAAAACATTCAGTACTTC	CASSPAGQGFKNIQYF
TRBV10-3	TRBJ1-1	.	.	TGTGCCATCAGTGAGCCGACGAACACTGAAGCTTTCTTT	CAISEPTNTEAFF
TRBV19	TRBJ1-2	TRBD1	.	TGTGCCAGTAGTGAGAGGACAGGGCGGAACTATGGCTACACCTTC	CASSERTGRNYGYTF
TRBV7-3	TRBJ2-3	.	.	TGTGCCAGCAGCCAGGCGAGCACAGATACGCAGTATTTT	CASSQASTDTQYF
TRBV25-1	TRBJ2-3	TRBD2	once	TGTGCCAGCAGTGAAGTAGCGGGGGGCCCCACAGATACGCAGTATTTT	CASSEVAGGPTDTQYF
TRBV7-9	TRBJ1-5	TRBD1	.	TGTGCCAGCAGCTCGCAGGGGGCAAGTAATCAGCCCCAGCATTTT	CASSSQGASNQPQHF
TRBV7-2	TRBJ2-7	.	.	TGTGCCAGCAGCTCCGGTTTTTACGAGCAGTACTTC	CASSSGFYEQYF
TRBV7-9	TRBJ2-1	.	.	TGTGCCAGCAGCCTGGCAGGACAGACAGACAATGAGCAGTTCTTC	CASSLAGQTDNEQFF
TRBV19	TRBJ1-2	.	.	TGTGCCAGTAGTAAAGGGCCGGAACTCATCTATGGCTACACCTTC	CASSKGPELIYGYTF
TRBV5-4	TRBJ2-7	.	.	TGTGCCAGCAGTAAAGGATCCTACGAGCAGTACTTC	CASSKGSYEQYF
TRBV7-6	TRBJ1-2	TRBD1	.	TGTGCCAGCAGCTTAAACGACAGGGGCTATGGCTACACCTTC	CASSLNDRGYGYTF
TRBV5-1	TRBJ2-5	.	.	TGCGCCAGCAGCTTGGATTATGAGACCCAGTACTTC	CASSLDYETQYF
TRBV11-3	TRBJ1-6	.	.	TGTGCCAGCAGCTTAGTAGTGACAACGGATCGTTCACCCCTCCACTTT	CASSLVVTTDRSPLHF
TRBV20-1	TRBJ1-1	.	.	TGCAGTGCTGGGGTAACTGAAGCTTTCTTT	CSAGVTEAFF
TRBV7-2	TRBJ1-2	.	.	TGTGCCAGCAAGGCTCCTGGGGTCTATGGCTACACCTTC	CASKAPGVYGYTF
TRBV29-1	TRBJ2-1	.	.	TGCAGCGCCCAAGGGACAGAGGAGGGATACAATGAGCAGTTCTTC	CSAQGTEEGYNEQFF
TRBV6-1	TRBJ1-5	.	.	TGTGCCAGCCGAGGGCAAAATCAGCCCCAGCATTTT	CASRGQNQPQHF
TRBV19	TRBJ2-3	.	.	TGTGCCAGTATGGGGGGGCAGTGGACAGATACGCAGTATTTT	CASMGGQWTDTQYF
TRBV15	TRBJ2-1	.	.	TGTGCCACCAGCAGAGATGTCAGGATCGATGAGCAGTTCTTC	CATSRDVRIDEQFF
TRBV7-9	TRBJ1-2	.	.	TGTGCCAGCAGCCCAAGAGGGACGGAGATCTATGGCTACACCTTC	CASSPRGTEIYGYTF
TRBV11-2	TRBJ1-6	.	.	TGTGCCAGCAGCTTCTCGACAGGTTTTAATTCACCCCTCCACTTT	CASSFSTGFNSPLHF
TRBV7-2	TRBJ1-2	.	.	TGTGCCAGCAGCTTAAGGTACAGCAACTATGGCTACACCTTC	CASSLRYSNYGYTF
TRBV2	TRBJ1-5	.	.	TGTGCCAGCAGTTCCAGGCTTAGCAATCAGCCCCAGCATTTT	CASSSRLSNQPQHF
TRBV7-2	TRBJ1-3	.	.	TGTGCCAGCAGCATACAGCCCAACACCATATATTTT	CASSIQPNTIYF
TRBV6-1	TRBJ1-4	.	.	TGTGCCAGCAGTGAAGGTGTCAAGAGGGATGAAAAACTGTTTTTT	CASSEGVKRDEKLFF
TRBV5-1	TRBJ1-4	.	.	TGCGCCAGCAGCTTGTTTGGAGGTTTAGGTGAAAAACTGTTTTTT	CASSLFGGLGEKLFF
TRBV6-5	TRBJ1-3	.	.	TGTGCCAGCAGTAGAGGGTCCTCTGGAAACACCATATATTTT	CASSRGSSGNTIYF
TRBV28	TRBJ1-5	.	.	TGTGCCAGCAACCGGAGGAGAGTTAGTAGCAATCAGCCCCAGCATTTT	CASNRRRVSSNQPQHF
TRBV14	TRBJ1-4	.	.	TGTGCCAGCAGCCAACTACCTCGGGGATCTAATGAAAAACTGTTTTTT	CASSQLPRGSNEKLFF
TRBV27	TRBJ1-1	.	once	TGTGCCAGCAGTCCGCAAATAAGGATTGAAGCTTTCTTT	CASSPQIRIEAFF
TRBV18	TRBJ1-5	.	few	TGTGCCAGCTCACGTGGGCAACGTGACCAGCCCCAGCATTTT	CASSRGQRDQPQHF
TRBV5-4	TRBJ2-5	TRBD1	.	TGTGCCAGCAGCTCTTCGACAGGGGGGGAGACCCAGTACTTC	CASSSSTGGETQYF
TRBV9	TRBJ1-2	TRBD1	.	TGTGCCAGCAGCATTCAGGGGGACGGCTATGGCTACACCTTC	CASSIQGDGYGYTF
TRBV19	TRBJ1-5	.	once	TGTGCCAGTAGTATAGAATTCCAGGTAGTAGGATGGCAGCCCCAGCATTTT	CASSIEFQVVGWQPQHF
TRBV7-2	TRBJ2-2	.	.	TGTGCCAGCAGCTTACTGGGCGCCGGGGAGCTGTTTTTT	CASSLLGAGELFF
TRBV10-3	TRBJ1-5	.	.	TGTGCCATCCCTAGTCAGCCCCAGCATTTT	CAIPSQPQHF
TRBV9	TRBJ1-2	.	.	TGTGCCAGCAGCGTGCCCGGACAGTTCGGGAGCTACACCTTC	CASSVPGQFGSYTF
TRBV5-4	TRBJ1-6	TRBD1	.	TGTGCCAGCAGCCTAGGACAGGGGGCCTCCTATAATTCACCCCTCCACTTT	CASSLGQGASYNSPLHF
TRBV7-8	TRBJ1-5	.	.	TGTGCCAGCAGCTCCCGTGATGGGGCAGGGAAATCTCAGCCCCAGCATTTT	CASSSRDGAGKSQPQHF
TRBV11-2	TRBJ1-3	.	.	TGTGCCAGCAGCTTATATGAAAACACCATATATTTT	CASSLYENTIYF
TRBV6-5	TRBJ1-4	.	.	TGTGCCAGCAGCCGCCTTCAGGGGCGGGAAAAACTGTTTTTT	CASSRLQGREKLFF
TRBV5-1	TRBJ1-2	.	.	TGCGCCAGCACGCAGGGAGAGAACTATGGCTACACCTTC	CASTQGENYGYTF
TRBV10-3	TRBJ2-5	TRBD2	few	TGTGCCATCGGCGGGGGGCGGGAAGAGACCCAGTACTTC	CAIGGGREETQYF
TRBV30	TRBJ1-2	.	once	TGTGCCTGGAGTTTGGCAGGAGTAAGGCCTAACTATGGCTACACCTTC	CAWSLAGVRPNYGYTF
TRBV7-9	TRBJ1-1	.	.	TGTGCCAGCATAAAACTAGAATACACTGAAGCTTTCTTT	CASIKLEYTEAFF
TRBV2	TRBJ2-2	TRBD1	.	TGTGCCAGCAAGGAGACAGGGTGGGACACCGGGGAGCTGTTTTTT	CASKETGWDTGELFF
TRBV5-8	TRBJ1-5	.	.	TGTGCCAGCAGCTTGTGGGCTGGGAGCAATCAGCCCCAGCATTTT	CASSLWAGSNQPQHF
TRBV7-2	TRBJ2-7	.	.	TGTGCCAGCACCCTAGGAGGGGGGTTCTACGAGCAGTACTTC	CASTLGGGFYEQYF
TRBV11-3	TRBJ1-2	.	.	TGTGCCAGCAGCTTTACGGACAGCCCTTATGGCTACACCTTC	CASSFTDSPYGYTF
TRBV7-8	TRBJ2-3	.	.	TGTGCCAGCAGCTTATTACGCCGCCGAGGGGGAACCACAGATACGCAGTATTTT	CASSLLRRRGGTTDTQYF